This passage covers 25 T cell receptor beta chains from one sample sequenced in a study of blood T cell repertoires in COVID-19. Some clones are missing from TCRdb's copy, which holds only in-frame ones; the method was immunoSEQ multiplex PCR. The sample contains over 200,000 clones, around 89% of which appear only once. The sequencing sample was made of PBMCs or T cells enriched from blood (not recorded which). The receptors shown here come from a middle-aged man who had recovered from COVID-19.

The gene calls are TRBV27 and TRBJ1-5, with D maybe TRBD1 (5 bases). The CDR3 totals 20 residues. Germline V lookup: CDR1 MNHEY, CDR2 SMNVEV (reference sequence). V was trimmed by 8 bases and J by 0 bases, leaving 29 bases between them. The CDR3 coding sequence is TGTGCCAGCCCGTTCGGGGGTTTGATTCTCCGACAATATAGCAATCAGCCCCAGCATTTT. Translation: CASPFGGLILRQYSNQPQHF.

The chain recombines TRBV18 with TRBJ2-1, with TRBD1 as a possible D gene (6 bases). Trimming shortened V by 4 bases and J by 16 bases, and 20 bases separated the two germline ends. Germline V gene sequence: CDR1 KGHSH, CDR2 LQKENI. This CDR3 spans 13 amino acids. CDR3 amino acids: CASSQGRGQQVFF. The CDR3 bases are TGTGCCAGCTCACAGGGCAGGGGTCAGCAGGTATTCTTC.

The chain has TRBV6-5 and TRBJ2-1, with 8 positions matching TRBD2. This CDR3 contains 16 residues. Germline V CDR1 and CDR2: MNHEY, SVGAGI. V lost 3 bases to trimming and J lost 4 bases; unmatched junction nucleotides: 8. This CDR3 reads CASSYLAGGKYNEQFF. CDR3 sequence (DNA): TGTGCCAGCAGTTATCTTGCGGGGGGAAAATACAATGAGCAGTTCTTC.

The rearrangement uses TRBV10-1 and TRBJ2-3, with 7 nucleotides matching TRBD2. CDR1 and CDR2 (germline): WNHNN, SYGVQD (reference sequence). The CDR3 consists of 15 residues. With 2 bases clipped from V and 2 bases from J, the junction kept 4 bases outside the gene matches. DNA for the CDR3: TGCGCCAGCAGTGAGCGGCGGGGGTCCACAGATACGCAGTATTTT. Protein sequence: CASSERRGSTDTQYF.

The chain joins TRBV12-5 to TRBJ1-4; 9 nucleotides align to TRBD1. The CDR3 is made up of 15 amino acids. CDR1 is LGHNT, CDR2 FRNRAP, per germline. With 5 bases clipped from V and 5 bases from J, the junction kept 6 bases outside the gene matches. The CDR3 protein is CASGDPGTGNEKLFF. The DNA for the CDR3 is TGTGCTAGTGGTGATCCCGGGACAGGGAATGAAAAACTGTTTTTT.

The chain combines TRBV7-9 with TRBJ2-5; 10 nucleotides align to TRBD2. This CDR3 spans 16 amino acids. Germline V lookup: CDR1 SEHNR, CDR2 FQNEAQ (reference sequence). The junction had 7 bases not matched to a gene; V was cut back by 3 bases and J by 3 bases. CDR3 DNA: TGTGCCAGCAGCTTGGTTAGCGGGGGGAGTAAAGAGACCCAGTACTTC. The encoded protein is CASSLVSGGSKETQYF.

The chain uses TRBV19 and TRBJ1-4, with D possibly matching TRBD1 (6 bases). Trimming pared 10 bases from V and 3 bases from J, leaving 12 bases between. The CDR3 loop spans 13 amino acids. Germline V gene lookup returns CDR1 LNHDA and CDR2 SQIVND (reference sequence). The CDR3 is CATSGQPNEKLFF. The CDR3 DNA reads TGTGCCACTTCAGGACAGCCTAATGAAAAACTGTTTTTT.

The genes are TRBV13 and TRBJ2-7, with 7 bases matching TRBD2. The CDR3 consists of 15 residues. Germline CDR1 and CDR2: PRHDT and FYEKMQ (reference sequence). V lost 5 bases to trimming and J lost 0 bases; unmatched junction nucleotides: 7. The CDR3 region is CASSPSGEVSYEQYF. CDR3 coding DNA: TGTGCCAGCAGCCCTAGCGGAGAGGTCTCCTACGAGCAGTACTTC.

In this sample, this clone turned up once. The chain links TRBV7-2 to TRBJ2-6, with D possibly TRBD1 on 6 matching bases. The V gene lost 4 bases and the J gene lost 0 bases, with 13 bases spanning the gap. Germline V gene lookup returns CDR1 SGHTA and CDR2 FQGNSA. This CDR3 has 17 amino acids. CDR3 protein: CASSWAQGSSGANVLTF. The DNA for the CDR3 is TGTGCCAGCAGCTGGGCACAGGGATCCTCTGGGGCCAACGTCCTGACTTTC.

V gene TRBV9 combines with J gene TRBJ2-7, with TRBD1 matching over 8 bases. Trimming at V came to 5 bases and at J to 0 bases, leaving 10 bases not matched to a gene. The CDR3 contains 16 residues. Germline CDR1 is SGDLS and CDR2 is YYNGEE. This CDR3 reads CASSPTGGTVSYEQYF. Here the CDR3 DNA reads TGTGCCAGCAGTCCCACAGGGGGGACAGTCTCCTACGAGCAGTACTTC.

V and J are TRBV6-5 and TRBJ2-7; D is possibly TRBD2 (5 bases). The CDR3 length is 13 residues. V was shortened by 7 bases and J by 6 bases, with 16 bases between the two germline ends. CDR1 is MNHEY, CDR2 SVGAGI, per germline. CDR3 amino acids: CASTSFGRTEQYF. CDR3 sequence (DNA): TGTGCCAGCACTAGCTTCGGAAGGACCGAGCAGTACTTC.

The chain recombines TRBV5-4 with TRBJ2-5, with TRBD2 matching over 9 bases. The CDR3 spans 15 residues. The trim removed 4 bases at V and 5 bases at J, leaving 9 bases unmatched. From germline, CDR1 is SGHNT and CDR2 YYREEE (reference sequence). The CDR3 region is CASSAPGTSIETQYF. The CDR3 DNA is TGTGCCAGCAGCGCGCCCGGGACTAGCATCGAGACCCAGTACTTC.

In this sample, this clone turned up once. In DNA, the CDR3 is TGTGCCAGCAGTTTATGGCAGACAAACTACGAGCAGTACTTC. The encoded protein is CASSLWQTNYEQYF. The chain couples TRBV27 to TRBJ2-7, with no clear D. CDR1 and CDR2 (germline): MNHEY, SMNVEV (reference sequence). This CDR3 is built from 14 residues. V gave up 1 base and J gave up 3 bases, with 10 bases separating them.

V gene TRBV25-1 combines with J gene TRBJ1-1, with 8 nucleotides matching TRBD1. CDR3 length: 14 amino acids. The junction had 4 bases not matched to a gene; V was cut back by 6 bases and J by 1 base. Germline V gene data show CDR1 as MGHDK and CDR2 as SYGVNS. This CDR3 is CASRKQGGNTEAFF. The CDR3, as DNA: TGTGCCAGCAGAAAACAGGGGGGGAACACTGAAGCTTTCTTT.

This sequence joins TRBV6-5 and TRBJ1-1; a possible D gene is TRBD1 (5 bases). The germline gives CDR1 MNHEY, CDR2 SVGAGI. V was pared by 8 bases and J by 2 bases, with 12 bases between. CDR3 length equals 13 residues. CDR3 region: CASRIQVNTEAFF. The CDR3 DNA reads TGTGCCAGCCGTATACAGGTAAACACTGAAGCTTTCTTT.

V usage is TRBV29-1 and J usage is TRBJ1-1; D may be TRBD1 (5 bases). Per germline, CDR1 SQVTM and CDR2 ANQGSEA. The CDR3 covers 14 residues. V lost 5 bases to trimming and J lost 6 bases, with 19 bases between them. Here the CDR3 reads CSVRWARDESEAFF. The CDR3 DNA reads as TGCAGCGTTCGCTGGGCCAGGGATGAATCTGAAGCTTTCTTT. The full variable domain, completed using reference TRBV29-1 and TRBJ1-1, is SAVISQKPSRDICQRGTSLTIQCQVDSQVTMMFWYRQQPGQSLTLIATANQGSEATYESGFVIDKFPISRPNLTFSTLTVSNMSPEDSSIYLCSVRWARDESEAFFGQGTRLTVV.

This chain joins TRBV5-5 and TRBJ2-1, with a possible D match to TRBD2 (5 bases). V was trimmed by 4 bases and J by 2 bases, leaving 10 bases between them. The CDR3 loop spans 14 amino acids. Germline-derived CDR1 and CDR2 are SGHKS and YYEKEE (reference sequence). The CDR3 sequence is CASSKDLAYNEQFF. In DNA, the CDR3 is TGTGCCAGCAGCAAGGACTTGGCCTACAATGAGCAGTTCTTC. The full variable domain, its missing parts supplied by reference TRBV5-5 and TRBJ2-1, is DAGVTQSPTHLIKTRGQQVTLRCSPISGHKSVSWYQQVLGQGPQFIFQYYEKEERGRGNFPDRFSARQFPNYSSELNVNALLLGDSALYLCASSKDLAYNEQFFGPGTRLTVL.

V gene TRBV28 combines with J gene TRBJ1-1; D remains unclear. The V gene's germline CDR1 is MDHEN and CDR2 SYDVKM. The V end lost 6 bases, the J end lost 0 bases, and 8 bases lay between the germline ends. The CDR3 has 13 amino acids. CDR3 coding DNA: TGTGCCAGCAGCCCCGGGGTGAACACTGAAGCTTTCTTT. This codes for CASSPGVNTEAFF.

This chain joins TRBV2 and TRBJ2-3, with D possibly TRBD2 on 7 matching bases. V lost 5 bases and J 4 bases, leaving 16 bases between the germline ends. This CDR3 spans 15 amino acids. Per the germline V gene, CDR1 is SNHLY and CDR2 is FYNNEI. The CDR3 reads CASSRGGASSDTQYF. The DNA of the CDR3 is TGTGCCAGCAGTCGAGGGGGGGCCTCATCAGATACGCAGTATTTT.

This clone showed up just once. V and J are TRBV20-1 and TRBJ1-1; unclear D gene. Germline CDR1 and CDR2: DFQATT and SNEGSKA (reference sequence). The CDR3 length is 11 residues. Trimming pared 7 bases from V and 4 bases from J, leaving 10 bases between. This CDR3 reads CSVLEPTEAFF. CDR3 DNA sequence: TGCAGTGTGTTAGAGCCCACTGAAGCTTTCTTT.

The rearrangement joins TRBV27 to TRBJ2-1; possible D gene TRBD2, 6 bases. Germline CDR1 MNHEY, CDR2 SMNVEV (reference sequence). This CDR3 region has 15 residues. Trimming removed 5 bases from V and 2 bases from J, with 13 bases in between. CDR3: CASSRDREPYNEQFF. CDR3 nucleotides: TGTGCCAGCAGTCGTGATCGGGAGCCCTACAATGAGCAGTTCTTC.

This clone was recorded only once. V is TRBV6-5 and J is TRBJ2-7; the match to TRBD1 covers 9 bases. The germline gives CDR1 MNHEY, CDR2 SVGAGI. Trimming took 5 bases from V and 9 from J; bases not matched to a gene: 5. The CDR3 covers 12 residues. The CDR3, as DNA: TGTGCCAGCAGTCCCCACAGGGGGCGGCAGTACTTC. This gives the protein CASSPHRGRQYF.

The chain has TRBV3-1 (or the pseudogene TRBV3-2) and TRBJ1-2, with 8 bases matching TRBD1. This CDR3 comprises 14 residues. V shed 5 bases and J 4 bases; nucleotides not matched to a gene: 6. Germline loops: CDR1 LGHDT, CDR2 YNNKEL (reference sequence). CDR3 protein: CASSKDRAAYGYTF. CDR3 nucleotide sequence: TGTGCCAGCAGCAAGGACAGGGCCGCCTATGGCTACACCTTC.

This sequence joins TRBV15 and TRBJ2-7, with D unclear. Germline CDR1 is LNHNV and CDR2 is YYDKDF (reference sequence). The CDR3 runs 14 residues. V was trimmed by 1 base and J by 2 bases, leaving 9 bases between them. This CDR3 is CATSRGAATYEQYF. The CDR3 nucleotides are TGTGCCACCAGCAGAGGAGCAGCGACCTACGAGCAGTACTTC.

The CDR3 sequence: CASSQDARAEQFF. For the CDR3, the DNA is TGCGCCAGCAGCCAAGACGCCAGGGCTGAGCAGTTCTTC. V usage is TRBV4-3 and J usage is TRBJ2-1, with D tentatively TRBD1 (5 bases). The germline CDR1 and CDR2 sequences are LGHNA and YSLEER. CDR3 length equals 13 residues. Trimming pared 0 bases from V and 9 bases from J, leaving 9 bases between.